These 27 T cell receptor beta chains share one sample of origin, sequenced in a study of blood T cells in healthy people across ages. Alongside a J-beta primer mix, a sample-barcoded 5' primer served in a second PCR lasting roughly 6 to 11 cycles. Using its own MiXCR run on the 5' RACE reads, TCRdb lists one record per CDR3 protein. The table lists about 970,000 distinct CDR3 sequences, around 54% of them singletons. The sample consisted of blood. The source is a woman aged 55-69 years in good health.

The rearrangement uses TRBV12-3 or TRBV12-4 and TRBJ2-1, with 7 bases fitting TRBD1. CDR3 length: 14 amino acids. V was pared by 4 bases and J by 4 bases, with 4 bases of the junction left unmatched. The CDR3 spells CASSSNRGYNEQFF. DNA of the CDR3: TGTGCCAGCAGTTCAAACAGGGGATACAATGAGCAGTTCTTC.

The CDR3 DNA follows: TGCGCCAGCGGGGGCGATTCTACAGCCAAAAACATTCAGTACTTC. Encoded protein: CASGGDSTAKNIQYF. The chain has TRBV10-2 and TRBJ2-4; perhaps TRBD1 as D (6 bases). Germline values: CDR1 WSHSY, CDR2 SAAADI. With 8 bases removed from V and 0 bases from J, the gap between germline ends came to 14 bases. The CDR3 has 15 residues.

This clonotype turned up a few times. This sequence joins TRBV29-1 and TRBJ2-7; either TRBD1 or TRBD2 may supply D (5 bases each). V was shortened by 6 bases and J by 3 bases, with 12 bases between the two germline ends. Germline CDR1 is SQVTM and CDR2 is ANQGSEA. The CDR3 loop spans 12 amino acids. The CDR3 bases are TGCAGCGTACAGGTTGCGGGCTACGAGCAGTACTTC. This sequence encodes CSVQVAGYEQYF.

This clonotype was picked up a small number of times. The chain recombines TRBV5-1 with TRBJ2-5, with D hard to call. Trimming removed 0 bases from V and 4 bases from J, with 16 bases in between. The CDR3 extends over 16 amino acids. The V gene's germline CDR1 is SGHRS and CDR2 YFSETQ. CDR3 coding DNA: TGCGCCAGCAGCTTGGCGTCCGTGGGCAGAGGAGAGACCCAGTACTTC. It codes for CASSLASVGRGETQYF.

The chain employs TRBV11-2 and TRBJ2-5; weak D call: TRBD2 (6 bases). V was trimmed by 2 bases and J by 11 bases, leaving 24 bases between them. CDR1 and CDR2 from the germline V gene are SGHAT and FQNNGV. This CDR3 has 16 amino acids. The CDR3 bases are TGTGCCAGCAGCTTAATTCGGGAGAATATTTACAATGAGCAGTACTTC. It translates to CASSLIRENIYNEQYF.

The chain carries TRBV4-1 and TRBJ2-5, with D possibly being TRBD1 (6 bases). The germline gives CDR1 MGHRA, CDR2 YSYEKL. Trimming shortened V by 10 bases and J by 5 bases, and 17 bases separated the two germline ends. The CDR3 consists of 13 residues. DNA for the CDR3: TGCGCCACCTCAAAGGGGGTTGAGGAGACCCAGTACTTC. Its protein product is CATSKGVEETQYF.

A word on this clonotype: One junction end does not reproduce the germline sequence, and a read error may be involved. V gene TRBV20-1 combines with J gene TRBJ1-2; 9 nucleotides align to TRBD1. Germline lookup yields CDR1 DFQATT and CDR2 SNEGSKA (reference sequence). There are 16 residues in the CDR3. The CDR3 is CGARPRLTGGSYGYTF. The CDR3 DNA follows: TGCGGTGCTAGACCCCGTCTGACAGGGGGTAGCTATGGCTACACCTTC.

The V and J genes are TRBV13 and TRBJ2-5, with 11 bases fitting TRBD2. TRBJ2-7 explains the end of the DNA better; the J call may be wrong. Germline V gene lookup returns CDR1 PRHDT and CDR2 FYEKMQ (reference sequence). This CDR3 has 16 residues. CDR3 coding DNA: TGTGCCAGCAGCTCCGCCCGGGGACTAGCGGCCTACGAGCAGTACTTC. This codes for CASSSARGLAAYEQYF.

The V and J genes are TRBV24-1 and TRBJ2-5, with D possibly TRBD1 on 7 matching bases. This CDR3 contains 16 residues. Germline assignment: CDR1 KGHDR and CDR2 SFDVKD. Trimming pared 1 base from V and 0 bases from J, leaving 11 bases between. The CDR3 sequence: CATSDFRGTDQETQYF. In DNA form, the CDR3 reads TGTGCCACCAGTGATTTCCGCGGGACAGACCAAGAGACCCAGTACTTC.

This rearrangement joins TRBV7-8 to TRBJ2-7; the D gene could be TRBD1 or TRBD2 (5 bases each). The CDR3 length is 18 residues. Germline V gene lookup returns CDR1 SGHVS and CDR2 FQNEAQ. The V end lost 5 bases, the J end lost 3 bases, and 26 bases lay between the germline ends. The DNA for the CDR3 is TGTGCCAGCAGCCCTCCCGAGAGGGCAGGGATATTTAGCTACGAGCAGTACTTC. It specifies CASSPPERAGIFSYEQYF.

This chain joins TRBV27 and TRBJ2-7; D is unresolved. The V and J ends lost 3 bases and 5 bases respectively, with 20 bases between them. Germline V lookup: CDR1 MNHEY, CDR2 SMNVEV (reference sequence). There are 16 residues in the CDR3. CDR3 DNA: TGTGCCAGCAGTTTGCTTGGAAGGATTAGCACCCACGAGCAGTACTTC. This gives the protein CASSLLGRISTHEQYF.

This clonotype was detected only a few times. The gene calls are TRBV28 and TRBJ2-4; maybe TRBD2 (7 bases). The V and J ends lost 8 bases and 1 base respectively, with 18 bases between them. CDR1 is MDHEN, CDR2 SYDVKM, per germline. The CDR3 has 16 residues. CDR3 sequence reads: CASPRGREWAKNIQYF. CDR3 in DNA: TGTGCCAGCCCTCGGGGGCGGGAGTGGGCCAAAAACATTCAGTACTTC.

This clonotype was recorded a few times. V is TRBV4-1 and J is TRBJ2-1; 8 bases are a match to TRBD2. V shed 0 bases, J shed 2 bases, and the junction held 0 bases outside the gene matches. CDR1 MGHRA and CDR2 YSYEKL come from the germline V gene. The CDR3 totals 15 residues. The CDR3 here is CASSQELAAYNEQFF. As DNA, the CDR3 is TGCGCCAGCAGCCAAGAACTAGCGGCCTACAATGAGCAGTTCTTC.

Details on this clonotype: It may be a read error: a sequence one base away is much more abundant. The V and J genes are TRBV27 and TRBJ2-5; TRBD1 matches at 9 bases. The V gene end was trimmed by 5 bases and the J gene end by 9 bases; junction bases not matched to a gene: 10. This CDR3 contains 14 residues. Germline assignment: CDR1 MNHEY and CDR2 SMNVEV (reference sequence). CDR3 bases: TGTGCCAGCAGTCCATTGGGACAGGGTGAGGCCCAGTACTTC. The encoded protein is CASSPLGQGEAQYF.

This sequence joins TRBV7-6 and TRBJ2-7, with D possibly matching TRBD1 (5 bases). Germline CDR1 reads SGHVS; CDR2 reads FNYEAQ. The germline V and J ends were trimmed by 4 bases and 4 bases, with 20 bases remaining between them. This CDR3 comprises 16 residues. The CDR3 DNA sequence: TGTGCCAGCAGCTCCTCGATCACGGCCAGGGCGTACGAGCAGTACTTC. It yields the protein CASSSSITARAYEQYF.

This clonotype showed up just once. The J gene is TRBJ2-5, the V gene TRBV18; D not certain. Germline V CDR1 and CDR2: KGHSH, LQKENI. The V and J ends lost 5 bases and 11 bases respectively, with 18 bases between them. The CDR3 sequence is 13 residues long. CDR3 sequence: CASSIFEGYEQYF. The CDR3 DNA follows: TGTGCCAGCTCAATTTTCGAAGGGTATGAGCAGTACTTC.

This clonotype was seen only a few times. V and J are TRBV4-3 and TRBJ2-3; D gene ambiguous. Trimming took off 4 bases at V and 6 bases at J, with 14 bases between the two ends. In germline, CDR1 is LGHNA, CDR2 YSLEER. CDR3 size: 14 residues. As DNA, the CDR3 is TGCGCCAGCAGCCCCGCGGCGGTTGGGGATACGCAGTATTTT. This translates into CASSPAAVGDTQYF.

This clonotype is a singleton in its sample. The rearrangement uses TRBV4-1 and TRBJ1-2; D is unclear. CDR3 length: 15 amino acids. V was clipped by 2 bases and J by 6 bases, with 16 bases between them. Germline assignment: CDR1 MGHRA and CDR2 YSYEKL. As DNA, the CDR3 is TGCGCCAGCAGCCAATTACTGCAAACGAGGAATGGCTACACCTTC. Protein product: CASSQLLQTRNGYTF.

This clonotype was found once. J is TRBJ2-3 and V is TRBV20-1; D is perhaps TRBD2 (6 bases). Between the trimmed V and J ends, which lost 6 bases and 3 bases, there was a span of 16 bases. The CDR3 consists of 14 residues. Germline-derived CDR1 and CDR2 are DFQATT and SNEGSKA (reference sequence). CDR3 amino acids: CSATWAGGTDTQYF. CDR3 in DNA: TGCAGTGCCACCTGGGCCGGGGGAACAGATACGCAGTATTTT.

This sequence joins TRBV6-6 and TRBJ1-6; D possibly corresponds to TRBD1 (5 bases). The CDR3 covers 15 residues. Germline V gene lookup returns CDR1 MNHNY and CDR2 SVGAGI (reference sequence). Trimming removed 0 bases at V and 9 bases at J, with 12 bases between. CDR3: CASSYSDPGLSPLHF. Here the CDR3 DNA reads TGTGCCAGCAGTTACTCGGACCCAGGGCTTTCACCCCTCCACTTT.

V and J are TRBV30 and TRBJ2-7; 7 bases are a match to TRBD2. V shed 2 bases, J shed 4 bases, and the junction held 5 bases outside the gene matches. CDR1 GTSNPN and CDR2 SVGIG come from the germline V gene (reference sequence). The CDR3 contains 13 residues. The CDR3 nucleotides read TGTGCCTGGAGTTCGGGGGGTTCTTACGAGCAGTACTTC. Protein product: CAWSSGGSYEQYF.

About this clonotype itself: An end of the junction does not agree with germline; a read error may underlie this. The chain joins TRBV20-1 to TRBJ2-1; 9 bases are a match to TRBD2. Germline V lookup: CDR1 DFQATT, CDR2 SNEGSKA (reference sequence). The CDR3 runs to 16 residues. The CDR3: CSARRSGSARVYEQFF. The CDR3 coding sequence is TGTAGTGCTAGACGTAGCGGGAGTGCCCGGGTCTATGAGCAGTTCTTC.

The gene calls are TRBV4-1 and TRBJ2-1, with a possible D match to TRBD1 (5 bases). Trimming pared 0 bases from V and 15 bases from J, leaving 15 bases between. The CDR3 sequence is 13 residues long. CDR1 is MGHRA, CDR2 YSYEKL, per germline. The CDR3 region is CASSQDLLAGSFF. The CDR3 nucleotides read TGCGCCAGCAGCCAAGATCTTTTGGCAGGGTCGTTCTTC.

This clonotype was picked up many times. The CDR3 reads CSVRDALEKLFF. CDR3 nucleotides: TGCAGCGTGAGGGACGCACTCGAAAAACTGTTTTTT. V and J are TRBV29-1 and TRBJ1-4, with a tentative D call TRBD1 (5 bases). V lost 6 bases and J 8 bases, leaving 13 bases between the germline ends. The CDR3 is 12 residues long. CDR1 SQVTM and CDR2 ANQGSEA come from the germline V gene.

This chain links TRBV28 with TRBJ2-1, with D maybe TRBD2 (6 bases). Germline CDR1 reads MDHEN; CDR2 reads SYDVKM. The ends were cut back, 3 bases at V and 2 bases at J, with 11 bases in the middle. The CDR3 spans 15 residues. CDR3 in DNA: TGTGCCAGCAGTTTGATTAGCGGAACCTACAATGAGCAGTTCTTC. Amino acid sequence: CASSLISGTYNEQFF.

The chain joins TRBV7-2 to TRBJ2-5, with 9 bases identical to TRBD2. The V segment lost 5 bases and the J segment 3 bases; nucleotides outside the gene matches: 16. This CDR3 is 18 amino acids long. Germline values: CDR1 SGHTA, CDR2 FQGNSA. CDR3 sequence reads: CASSETSGTSSGEETQYF. For the CDR3, the DNA is TGTGCCAGCAGCGAAACTTCTGGGACTAGCTCAGGGGAAGAGACCCAGTACTTC.

This clonotype was seen a few times. The chain combines TRBV2 with TRBJ2-5, with D possibly matching TRBD2 (6 bases). Germline CDR1 is SNHLY and CDR2 is FYNNEI. Trimming shortened V by 4 bases and J by 7 bases, and 13 bases separated the two germline ends. This CDR3 has 13 residues. CDR3 coding DNA: TGTGCCAGCAGTGGGACTACCCGAGGGACCCAGTACTTC. Its protein product is CASSGTTRGTQYF.